The next 32 T cell receptor beta chains were all read from a single sample in a study of blood T cell repertoires in COVID-19. Profiled with immunoSEQ multiplex PCR; TCRdb holds only in-frame clones, not every one. The top ten hold more than 0.55% of the sample, which has some 430,000 clones, about 90% seen once. The specimen sequenced was PBMCs or T cells enriched from blood (not recorded which). The receptors here all came from a young man who had recovered from COVID-19.

The chain has TRBV2 and TRBJ2-2, with TRBD1 as a possible D gene (5 bases). The length of the CDR3 is 12 residues. The V end was cut by 6 bases, the J end by 10 bases, with 12 bases between. From germline, CDR1 is SNHLY and CDR2 FYNNEI. CDR3 sequence (DNA): TGTGCCAGCAGGGGCAGGGTGGCGGAGCTGTTTTTT. It yields the protein CASRGRVAELFF.

The rearrangement joins TRBV27 to TRBJ1-6; possibly TRBD1 for D (5 bases). CDR3 length equals 10 residues. Germline V gene sequence: CDR1 MNHEY, CDR2 SMNVEV (reference sequence). With 8 bases removed from V and 13 bases from J, the gap between germline ends came to 9 bases. This chain's CDR3 is CASGGGPLHF. The DNA of the CDR3 is TGTGCCAGCGGGGGGGGTCCCCTCCACTTT.

The chain joins TRBV14 to TRBJ1-5, with 7 bases identical to TRBD1. With 0 bases clipped from V and 0 bases from J, the junction kept 14 bases outside the gene matches. Germline CDR1 is SGHDN and CDR2 is FVKESK. There are 20 residues in the CDR3. The CDR3 protein is CASSQDLRQGVIGSNQPQHF. CDR3 coding DNA: TGTGCCAGCAGCCAAGATTTACGGCAGGGGGTGATCGGTAGCAATCAGCCCCAGCATTTT.

V and J are TRBV5-4 and TRBJ2-7; TRBD1 might be the D (6 bases). CDR1 is SGHNT and CDR2 is YYREEE in the germline V gene (reference sequence). The V and J ends lost 1 base and 6 bases respectively, with 14 bases between them. The CDR3 has 14 amino acids. The CDR3 bases are TGTGCCAGCAGCTTGCGGGCACAGGGTTTCGAGCAGTACTTC. This translates into CASSLRAQGFEQYF.

The chain carries TRBV2 and TRBJ1-1; D is uncertain. This CDR3 region has 12 residues. CDR1 SNHLY and CDR2 FYNNEI come from the germline V gene. Trimming removed 6 bases from V and 2 bases from J, with 7 bases in between. This CDR3 is CASSTRNTEAFF. CDR3 bases: TGTGCCAGCAGCACACGAAACACTGAAGCTTTCTTT.

The chain combines TRBV6-5 with TRBJ1-5; no clear D. CDR3 length: 15 amino acids. V lost 0 bases and J 0 bases, leaving 6 bases between the germline ends. Germline-derived CDR1 and CDR2 are MNHEY and SVGAGI. The CDR3 reads CASSYSRSSNQPQHF. The DNA for the CDR3 is TGTGCCAGCAGTTACTCGCGGTCTAGCAATCAGCCCCAGCATTTT.

V is TRBV12-5 and J is TRBJ2-1, with D possibly being TRBD1 (7 bases). This CDR3 spans 13 amino acids. Germline CDR1 LGHNT, CDR2 FRNRAP. V lost 5 bases, J lost 7 bases, and 12 bases lay in between. CDR3 sequence (DNA): TGTGCTAGTGGTATGACAGGGAGGAATGAGCAGTTCTTC. The encoded protein is CASGMTGRNEQFF.

This clone was seen once. This sequence joins TRBV19 and TRBJ1-6; D call uncertain. This CDR3 has 13 amino acids. Trimming left V 1 base short and J 7 bases short, with 5 bases between. In germline, CDR1 is LNHDA, CDR2 SQIVND (reference sequence). CDR3 region: CASSIVQNSPLHF. The CDR3, as DNA: TGTGCCAGTAGTATAGTCCAGAATTCACCCCTCCACTTT.

V usage is TRBV30 and J usage is TRBJ2-1, with 12 positions matching TRBD2. CDR1 and CDR2 (germline): GTSNPN, SVGIG (reference sequence). The CDR3 extends over 17 amino acids. The V gene end was trimmed by 2 bases and the J gene end by 8 bases; junction bases not matched to a gene: 13. CDR3 sequence reads: CAWSRALTSGRFYEQFF. For the CDR3, the DNA is TGTGCCTGGAGTCGGGCCTTGACTAGCGGGAGATTTTATGAGCAGTTCTTC. Together with reference TRBV30 and TRBJ2-1, the CDR3 gives the full variable domain: SQTIHQWPATLVQPVGSPLSLECTVEGTSNPNLYWYRQAAGRGLQLLFYSVGIGQISSEVPQNLSASRPQDRQFILSSKKLLLSDSGFYLCAWSRALTSGRFYEQFFGPGTRLTVL.

The chain joins TRBV5-1 to TRBJ2-3; 12 nucleotides align to TRBD1. Germline V gene sequence: CDR1 SGHRS, CDR2 YFSETQ. This CDR3 contains 16 residues. J was trimmed by 5 bases and V by 2 bases; bases with no gene match: 6. Here the CDR3 reads CASSFRDRGRGDTQYF. The CDR3 DNA reads as TGCGCCAGCAGCTTCCGGGACAGGGGGCGCGGAGATACGCAGTATTTT.

The chain links TRBV9 to TRBJ2-5, with TRBD2 identical over 9 bases. Germline values: CDR1 SGDLS, CDR2 YYNGEE. V was pared by 0 bases and J by 4 bases, with 10 bases of the junction left unmatched. CDR3 length: 17 amino acids. CDR3: CASSVGISGSAVETQYF. The DNA for the CDR3 is TGTGCCAGCAGCGTAGGGATTAGCGGGAGTGCCGTAGAGACCCAGTACTTC. Full variable domain (rest looked up from reference TRBV9 and TRBJ2-5): DSGVTQTPKHLITATGQRVTLRCSPRSGDLSVYWYQQSLDQGLQFLIQYYNGEERAKGNILERFSAQQFPDLHSELNLSSLELGDSALYFCASSVGISGSAVETQYFGPGTRLLVL.

The chain joins TRBV11-3 to TRBJ2-2, with 9 bases aligning to TRBD2. CDR1 SGHNT and CDR2 YENEEA come from the germline V gene. The CDR3 totals 15 residues. The J segment lost 6 bases and the V segment lost 3 bases, leaving 5 bases of the junction unmatched. This CDR3 is CASSFGGGAPGELFF. Written as DNA, the CDR3 is TGTGCCAGCAGCTTCGGCGGGGGGGCCCCCGGGGAGCTGTTTTTT. The complete variable domain, with remaining parts taken from reference TRBV11-3 and TRBJ2-2, reads EAGVVQSPRYKIIEKKQPVAFWCNPISGHNTLYWYLQNLGQGPELLIRYENEEAVDDSQLPKDRFSAERLKGVDSTLKIQPAELGDSAVYLCASSFGGGAPGELFFGEGSRLTVL.

V usage is TRBV10-3 and J usage is TRBJ1-3; D might be TRBD1 (5 bases). CDR3 length equals 16 residues. Germline assignment: CDR1 ENHRY and CDR2 SYGVKD. Trimming cost V 0 bases and J 2 bases, with 11 bases left between them. The CDR3 region is CAISESIIGAGNTIYF. The CDR3 DNA is TGTGCCATCAGTGAGTCGATCATAGGGGCTGGAAACACCATATATTTT.

The chain combines TRBV6-1 with TRBJ2-5, with D possibly TRBD1 on 6 matching bases. The CDR3 sequence is 17 residues long. V lost 2 bases and J lost 3, with 19 bases in between. The V gene's germline CDR1 is MNHNS and CDR2 SASEGT. Written as DNA, the CDR3 is TGTGCCAGCAGTGAATGGGAACAGGGTCTGACTAAAGAGACCCAGTACTTC. Amino acids: CASSEWEQGLTKETQYF.

V and J are TRBV11-3 and TRBJ1-1; D is undetermined. V was pared by 0 bases and J by 1 base, with 9 bases between. This CDR3 contains 15 residues. Looked up from germline, CDR1 is SGHNT and CDR2 is YENEEA. The CDR3 reads CASSLESGRNTEAFF. CDR3 coding DNA: TGTGCCAGCAGCTTAGAGTCGGGGAGGAACACTGAAGCTTTCTTT.

CDR3: CAIRGQGPTEAFF. For the CDR3, the DNA is TGTGCCATACGCGGACAGGGGCCCACTGAAGCTTTCTTT. This chain links TRBV10-3 with TRBJ1-1, with 9 bases that match TRBD1. From germline, CDR1 is ENHRY and CDR2 SYGVKD. The CDR3 sequence is 13 residues long. V was pared by 9 bases and J by 4 bases, with 6 bases of the junction left unmatched.

Remarks on this clone: The sample carries other DNA sequences with the same CDR3. The genes are TRBV5-1 and TRBJ1-3, with a tentative D call TRBD1 (5 bases). The germline V and J ends were trimmed by 4 bases and 2 bases, with 10 bases remaining between them. This CDR3 is 14 amino acids long. CDR1 and CDR2 (germline): SGHRS, YFSETQ. Written as DNA, the CDR3 is TGCGCCAGCAGCCCTGGGGGGGCTGGAAACACCATATATTTT. Translation: CASSPGGAGNTIYF.

The rearrangement joins TRBV27 to TRBJ1-2; 12 bases fit TRBD1. V was pared by 6 bases and J by 8 bases, with 16 bases of the junction left unmatched. Per the germline V gene, CDR1 is MNHEY and CDR2 is SMNVEV (reference sequence). CDR3 length: 17 amino acids. DNA of the CDR3: TGTGCCAGCAGCCCCCAGGGCCCGGGACAGGGGGCAGCAGGCTACACCTTC. Translated: CASSPQGPGQGAAGYTF.

The genes are TRBV30 and TRBJ1-2; a possible D gene is TRBD1 (6 bases). V lost 1 base to trimming and J lost 3 bases, with 21 bases between them. CDR3 length equals 17 residues. Germline V gene sequence: CDR1 GTSNPN, CDR2 SVGIG (reference sequence). CDR3 in amino acids: CAWSEGTLGTSYYGYTF. The CDR3 coding sequence is TGTGCCTGGAGTGAGGGGACATTAGGGACATCGTACTATGGCTACACCTTC.

In this sample, this clone turned up once. The chain links TRBV27 to TRBJ1-1; D may be TRBD1 (6 bases). This CDR3 is built from 15 residues. V was cut by 6 bases and J by 1 base, with 15 bases left in between. Germline V lookup: CDR1 MNHEY, CDR2 SMNVEV (reference sequence). The CDR3 region is CASSVAGASNTEAFF. DNA of the CDR3: TGTGCCAGCAGCGTGGCAGGGGCTTCGAACACTGAAGCTTTCTTT.

The gene calls are TRBV7-6 and TRBJ1-3, with D possibly matching TRBD1 (6 bases). This CDR3 is built from 16 residues. Trimming took off 1 base at V and 0 bases at J, with 10 bases between the two ends. Germline V gene data show CDR1 as SGHVS and CDR2 as FNYEAQ. The CDR3 sequence is CASSLGTARSGNTIYF. As DNA, the CDR3 is TGTGCCAGCAGCTTAGGGACAGCCCGCTCTGGAAACACCATATATTTT.

V gene TRBV19 combines with J gene TRBJ1-1, with 10 bases matching TRBD1. The CDR3 has 13 amino acids. J was trimmed by 5 bases and V by 3 bases; bases with no gene match: 0. Germline V gene data show CDR1 as LNHDA and CDR2 as SQIVND (reference sequence). The CDR3 DNA reads as TGTGCCAGTAGTATGGACAGGGGGACTGAAGCTTTCTTT. It codes for CASSMDRGTEAFF.

The V gene is TRBV18, the J gene TRBJ1-6; D not resolved. V lost 1 base and J lost 7, with 11 bases in between. Germline CDR1 is KGHSH and CDR2 is LQKENI. The CDR3 sequence is 15 residues long. CDR3 DNA: TGTGCCAGCTCACCACTCGGGGATTTGAATTCACCCCTCCACTTT. This sequence encodes CASSPLGDLNSPLHF.

This clone was observed a single time. V gene TRBV13 combines with J gene TRBJ1-6; perhaps TRBD1 as D (5 bases). Trimming stripped 0 bases from V and 5 bases from J, with 14 bases between. The CDR3 has 17 residues. The germline CDR1 and CDR2 sequences are PRHDT and FYEKMQ (reference sequence). In DNA, the CDR3 is TGTGCCAGCAGCTTAGGCCTCGGGGGTTTTGATAATTCACCCCTCCACTTT. It translates to CASSLGLGGFDNSPLHF. Full variable domain (rest looked up from reference TRBV13 and TRBJ1-6): AAGVIQSPRHLIKEKRETATLKCYPIPRHDTVYWYQQGPGQDPQFLISFYEKMQSDKGSIPDRFSAQQFSDYHSELNMSSLELGDSALYFCASSLGLGGFDNSPLHFGNGTRLTVT.

This clone was detected only once. V and J are TRBV15 and TRBJ2-7; D is possibly TRBD1 (6 bases). The CDR3 is 13 residues long. The V end lost 3 bases, the J end lost 3 bases, and 9 bases lay between the germline ends. The germline gives CDR1 LNHNV, CDR2 YYDKDF (reference sequence). CDR3 sequence (DNA): TGTGCCACCAGCAGGGACAGCCACTACGAGCAGTACTTC. As protein: CATSRDSHYEQYF.

The gene calls are TRBV27 and TRBJ1-1; perhaps TRBD1 as D (5 bases). The CDR3 has 15 residues. In germline, CDR1 is MNHEY, CDR2 SMNVEV (reference sequence). The V and J ends lost 7 bases and 4 bases respectively, with 19 bases between them. The CDR3 loop reads CASTGRPGVPTEAFF. The CDR3 nucleotides read TGTGCCAGCACGGGGCGGCCGGGGGTGCCCACTGAAGCTTTCTTT.

This clone was seen a few times. V and J are TRBV19 and TRBJ1-4; the D gene is possibly TRBD1 (5 bases). V was trimmed by 5 bases and J by 0 bases, leaving 13 bases between them. CDR3 length: 16 amino acids. CDR1 and CDR2 (germline): LNHDA, SQIVND (reference sequence). CDR3 sequence: CASSVNRISTNEKLFF. DNA of the CDR3: TGTGCCAGTAGTGTCAACAGGATATCAACTAATGAAAAACTGTTTTTT.

V and J are TRBV5-1 and TRBJ2-5; no definite D call. The CDR3 sequence is 12 residues long. Germline V gives CDR1 SGHRS, CDR2 YFSETQ. V lost 0 bases to trimming and J lost 5 bases, with 5 bases between them. The CDR3 nucleotides are TGCGCCAGCAGCTTGGGCGTTGAGACCCAGTACTTC. It encodes CASSLGVETQYF.

This sequence joins TRBV6-6 and TRBJ2-7, with 8 bases aligning to TRBD1. Germline assignment: CDR1 MNHNY and CDR2 SVGAGI (reference sequence). The CDR3 totals 15 residues. Trimming at V came to 2 bases and at J to 2 bases, leaving 5 bases not matched to a gene. CDR3 in amino acids: CASSYVQGGAYEQYF. The CDR3 DNA sequence: TGTGCCAGCAGTTACGTACAGGGGGGCGCCTACGAGCAGTACTTC.

V and J are TRBV18 and TRBJ1-6; D gene uncertain. V was cut by 2 bases and J by 7 bases, with 15 bases left in between. Germline CDR1 KGHSH, CDR2 LQKENI. The CDR3 totals 16 residues. The CDR3 DNA sequence: TGTGCCAGCTCACCAATGCAGGCGAACCCAAATTCACCCCTCCACTTT. Translated, it gives CASSPMQANPNSPLHF.

The chain carries TRBV19 and TRBJ2-7, with 7 nucleotides matching TRBD1. The CDR3 length is 13 residues. The trim removed 4 bases at V and 9 bases at J, leaving 9 bases unmatched. The germline CDR1 and CDR2 sequences are LNHDA and SQIVND (reference sequence). The CDR3 protein is CASSTRQGVGQYF. Written as DNA, the CDR3 is TGTGCCAGTAGTACTCGACAGGGTGTGGGGCAGTACTTC.

This clone was detected only once. The chain combines TRBV4-1 with TRBJ2-7; TRBD1 aligns across 8 bases. Trimming cost V 1 base and J 4 bases; bases outside gene matches: 9. There are 16 residues in the CDR3. Germline CDR1 reads MGHRA; CDR2 reads YSYEKL. The CDR3 sequence is CASSQVAGTGTYEQYF. The DNA for the CDR3 is TGCGCCAGCAGCCAAGTAGCCGGGACAGGAACATACGAGCAGTACTTC.